This TCR beta chain emerged from a study of tumor-infiltrating lymphocytes in primary liver carcinoma. The study's findings and limits: Blood's top-250-clone fraction was significantly lower than that of tumors (p = 0.039).

In regard to this clonotype: Antigen specificity is unknown.

Synthesis of TCR beta cDNA was carried out from about 0.55 ug total RNA with a constant-region primer. Slightly modified ARM-PCR with three nested multiplex PCR rounds yielded TCR beta libraries. With TRBV1-TRBV30 forward primers and a C-beta reverse primer, the first two PCR rounds were run for approximately 10 cycles each. TCRdb analysed the multiplex PCR reads with MiXCR anew, one entry per CDR3 protein. The sample includes 320,000 or so distinct CDR3 sequences, roughly 60% seen only once; the top ten take roughly 8.9%. CDR3 length equals 14 residues. Trimming left V 8 bases short and J 0 bases short, with 12 bases between. Germline V gene data show CDR1 as SGHTS and CDR2 as YDEGEE. The researchers obtained blood RNA from unsorted whole blood and also extracted germline DNA. Roughly 3.9 milliliters of peripheral blood were drawn preoperatively.

The chain recombines TRBV5-8 with TRBJ2-1; D is unclear. This TCR came from a man between 35 and 55 years old with primary liver carcinoma and hepatitis B virus infection. Sequencing was carried out using peripheral blood. CDR3 in amino acids: CARSHRGSYNEQFF. DNA for the CDR3: TGTGCCAGGAGTCACAGAGGCTCCTACAATGAGCAGTTCTTC.